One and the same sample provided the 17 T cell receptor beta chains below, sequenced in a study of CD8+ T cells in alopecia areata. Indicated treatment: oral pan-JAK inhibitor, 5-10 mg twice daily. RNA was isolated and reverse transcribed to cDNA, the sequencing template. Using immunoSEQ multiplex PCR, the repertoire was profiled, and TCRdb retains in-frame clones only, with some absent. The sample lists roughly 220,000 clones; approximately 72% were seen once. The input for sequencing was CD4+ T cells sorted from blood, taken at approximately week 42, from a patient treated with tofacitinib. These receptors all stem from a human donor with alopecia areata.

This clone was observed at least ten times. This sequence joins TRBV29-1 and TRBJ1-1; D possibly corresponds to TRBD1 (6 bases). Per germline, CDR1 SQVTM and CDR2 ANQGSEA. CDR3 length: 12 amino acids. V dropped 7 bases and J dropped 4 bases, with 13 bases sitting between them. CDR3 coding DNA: TGCAGCGGTTTCACAGGGCTCACTGAAGCTTTCTTT. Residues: CSGFTGLTEAFF.

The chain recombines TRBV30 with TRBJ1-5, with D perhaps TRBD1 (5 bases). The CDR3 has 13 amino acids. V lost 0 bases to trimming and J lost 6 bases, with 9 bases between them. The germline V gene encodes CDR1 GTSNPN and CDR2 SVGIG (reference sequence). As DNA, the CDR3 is TGTGCCTGGAGTGTACAGGTCGGTCAGCCCCAGCATTTT. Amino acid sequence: CAWSVQVGQPQHF.

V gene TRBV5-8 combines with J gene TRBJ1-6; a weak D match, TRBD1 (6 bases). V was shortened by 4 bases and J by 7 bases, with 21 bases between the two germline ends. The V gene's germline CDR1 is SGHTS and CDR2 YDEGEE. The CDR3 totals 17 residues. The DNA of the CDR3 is TGTGCCAGCAGCCCACCCAGACACAGGGTTGGGAATTCACCCCTCCACTTT. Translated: CASSPPRHRVGNSPLHF.

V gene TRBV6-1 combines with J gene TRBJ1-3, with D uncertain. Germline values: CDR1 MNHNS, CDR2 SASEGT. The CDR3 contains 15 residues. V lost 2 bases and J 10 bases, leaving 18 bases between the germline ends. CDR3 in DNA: TGTGCCAGCAGTGAAATGGCGGACGGTGGAGGAACCATATATTTT. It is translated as CASSEMADGGGTIYF.

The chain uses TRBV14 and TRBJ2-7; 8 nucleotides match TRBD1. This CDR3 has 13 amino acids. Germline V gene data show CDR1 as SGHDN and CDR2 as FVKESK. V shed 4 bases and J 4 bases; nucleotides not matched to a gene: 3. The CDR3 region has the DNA TGTGCCAGCAGCCGAGGACAGGGTTACGAGCAGTACTTC. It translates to CASSRGQGYEQYF.

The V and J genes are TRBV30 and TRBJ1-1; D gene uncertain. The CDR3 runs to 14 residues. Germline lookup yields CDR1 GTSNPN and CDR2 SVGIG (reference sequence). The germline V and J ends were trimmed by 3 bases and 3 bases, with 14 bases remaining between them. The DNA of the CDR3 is TGTGCCTGGAGCCTTACACCAAGGGACACTGAAGCTTTCTTT. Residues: CAWSLTPRDTEAFF. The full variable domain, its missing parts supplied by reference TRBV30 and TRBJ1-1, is SQTIHQWPATLVQPVGSPLSLECTVEGTSNPNLYWYRQAAGRGLQLLFYSVGIGQISSEVPQNLSASRPQDRQFILSSKKLLLSDSGFYLCAWSLTPRDTEAFFGQGTRLTVV.

For the CDR3, the DNA is TGTGCCAGCAGCTTGGGGTACGGGGAGGGCACAGATACGCAGTATTTT. Translated, it gives CASSLGYGEGTDTQYF. V is TRBV7-6 and J is TRBJ2-3; possibly TRBD2 for D (6 bases). This CDR3 region has 16 residues. Per germline, CDR1 SGHVS and CDR2 FNYEAQ. V was trimmed by 3 bases and J by 1 base, leaving 14 bases between them.

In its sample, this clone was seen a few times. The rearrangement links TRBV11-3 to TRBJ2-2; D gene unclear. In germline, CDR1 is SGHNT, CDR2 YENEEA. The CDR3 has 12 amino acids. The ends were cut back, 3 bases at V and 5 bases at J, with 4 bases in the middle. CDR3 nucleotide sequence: TGTGCCAGCAGCTTTGGAACCGGGGAGCTGTTTTTT. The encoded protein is CASSFGTGELFF.

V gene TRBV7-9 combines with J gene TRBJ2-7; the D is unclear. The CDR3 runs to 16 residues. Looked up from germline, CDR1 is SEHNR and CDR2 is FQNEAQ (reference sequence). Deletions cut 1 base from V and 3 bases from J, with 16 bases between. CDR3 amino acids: CASSLEGPDVGYEQYF. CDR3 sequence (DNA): TGTGCCAGCAGCTTAGAGGGCCCGGACGTGGGCTACGAGCAGTACTTC.

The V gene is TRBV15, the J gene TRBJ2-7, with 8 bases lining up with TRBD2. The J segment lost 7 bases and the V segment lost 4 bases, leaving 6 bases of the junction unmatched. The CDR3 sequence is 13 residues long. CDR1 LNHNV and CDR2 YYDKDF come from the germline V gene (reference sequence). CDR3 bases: TGTGCCACCAGCATCAGGGGACTAGGGGAGCAGTACTTC. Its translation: CATSIRGLGEQYF.

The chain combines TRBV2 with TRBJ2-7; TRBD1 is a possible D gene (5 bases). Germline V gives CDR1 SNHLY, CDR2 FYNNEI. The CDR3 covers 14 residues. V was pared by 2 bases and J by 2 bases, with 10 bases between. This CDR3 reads CASSENRRTYEQYF. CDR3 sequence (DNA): TGTGCCAGCAGTGAAAACAGGCGGACCTACGAGCAGTACTTC.

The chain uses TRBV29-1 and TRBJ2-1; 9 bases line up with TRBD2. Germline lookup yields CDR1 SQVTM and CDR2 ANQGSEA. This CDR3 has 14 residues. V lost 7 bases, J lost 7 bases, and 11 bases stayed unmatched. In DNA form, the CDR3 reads TGCAGCGGGAGAAAGCGGGGGGAGAGGAATGAGCAGTTCTTC. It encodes CSGRKRGERNEQFF.

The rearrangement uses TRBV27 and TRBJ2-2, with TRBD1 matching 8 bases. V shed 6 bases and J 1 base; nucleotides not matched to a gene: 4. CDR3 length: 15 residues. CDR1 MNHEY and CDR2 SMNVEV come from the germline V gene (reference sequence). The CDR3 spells CASRPGTGNTGELFF. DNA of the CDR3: TGTGCCAGCAGGCCCGGGACAGGGAACACCGGGGAGCTGTTTTTT.

The CDR3 loop reads CASSLDTRGTDTQYF. CDR3 DNA sequence: TGCGCCAGCAGCTTGGACACTAGAGGAACAGATACGCAGTATTTT. This chain uses TRBV5-1 with TRBJ2-3; weak D call: TRBD2 (5 bases). Germline-derived CDR1 and CDR2 are SGHRS and YFSETQ. The V end lost 0 bases, the J end lost 3 bases, and 11 bases lay between the germline ends. The length of the CDR3 is 15 residues.

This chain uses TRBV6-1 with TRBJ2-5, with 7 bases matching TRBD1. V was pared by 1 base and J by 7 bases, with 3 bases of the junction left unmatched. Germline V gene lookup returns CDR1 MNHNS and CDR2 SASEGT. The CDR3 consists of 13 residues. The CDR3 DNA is TGTGCCAGCAGTGAAGTTAACAGGGGGACCCAGTACTTC. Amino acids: CASSEVNRGTQYF.

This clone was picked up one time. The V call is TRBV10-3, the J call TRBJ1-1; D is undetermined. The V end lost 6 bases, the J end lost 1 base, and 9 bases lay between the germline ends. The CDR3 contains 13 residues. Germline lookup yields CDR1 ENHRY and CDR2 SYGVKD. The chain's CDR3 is CAISQRENTEAFF. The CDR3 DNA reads TGTGCCATCAGCCAACGGGAGAACACTGAAGCTTTCTTT.

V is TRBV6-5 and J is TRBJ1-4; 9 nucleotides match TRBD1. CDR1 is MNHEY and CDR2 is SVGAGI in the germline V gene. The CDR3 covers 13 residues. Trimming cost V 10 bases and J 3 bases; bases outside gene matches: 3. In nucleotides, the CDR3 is TGTGCCATCAGACAGGGGGCTAATGAAAAACTGTTTTTT. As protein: CAIRQGANEKLFF.